This T cell receptor (beta chain) emerged from a study of blood T cell repertoires in COVID-19. At the level of the study: Samples came from the United States, Italy and Spain, spanning acute and convalescent COVID-19. Sources were T cells, B-cell-depleted T cells, or PBMCs; the material itself was cDNA or gDNA.

Study processing details: Amplification of reference gene primers provided the estimated nucleated cell counts. Profiling relied on immunoSEQ multiplex PCR, and the TCRdb table lists in-frame clones only, not all of them. V and J calls and clone size are given by that table; D and trimming were obtained from the DNA. The sample yields around 280,000 clones, around 86% seen once. This CDR3 is built from 13 residues. Germline CDR1 SGHVS, CDR2 FNYEAQ. V was cut by 6 bases and J by 6 bases, with 15 bases left in between. Sequenced: peripheral blood. The receptor was isolated from a woman aged 25 to 39 who had recovered from COVID-19. The gene calls are TRBV7-6 and TRBJ2-7; tentative D call: TRBD2 (7 bases). This CDR3 is CASSPGEGGEQYF. The DNA for the CDR3 is TGTGCCAGCAGTCCAGGGGAGGGTGGCGAGCAGTACTTC.